The source of this T cell receptor beta chain is a study of blood T cells in healthy people across ages. This clonotype was detected ten times or more. This CDR3 has 15 residues. V was trimmed by 1 base and J by 0 bases, leaving 7 bases between them. Germline lookup yields CDR1 SEHNR and CDR2 FQNEAQ (reference sequence). The second PCR ran roughly 6 to 12 cycles with a sample-barcoded 5' primer and J-beta primers. TCRdb ran MiXCR on the 5' RACE reads and lists one entry per CDR3 protein. The sample records approximately 1,000,000 distinct CDR3 sequences, more than 30% being singletons. This receptor was identified in a man aged 18 to 29 in good health. The sequenced sample was blood. The rearrangement joins TRBV7-9 to TRBJ2-1; D call uncertain. CDR3 DNA sequence: TGTGCCAGCAGCTTAGGGGTGAGCTCCTACAATGAGCAGTTCTTC. Protein product: CASSLGVSSYNEQFF. The complete variable domain, with remaining parts taken from reference TRBV7-9 and TRBJ2-1, reads DTGVSQNPRHKITKRGQNVTFRCDPISEHNRLYWYRQTLGQGPEFLTYFQNEAQLEKSRLLSDRFSAERPKGSFSTLEIQRTEQGDSAMYLCASSLGVSSYNEQFFGPGTRLTVL.